The next 31 T cell receptor beta chains were all read from a single sample in a study of blood T cell repertoires in COVID-19. The method was immunoSEQ multiplex PCR; TCRdb's version includes in-frame clones alone and lacks a portion of them. The profile shows 300,000 to 350,000 clones, roughly 90% of them singletons. The sample taken for sequencing was PBMCs or T cells enriched from blood (not recorded which). These receptors came from a woman aged 25 to 45 who had been exposed to COVID-19.

This chain links TRBV11-3 with TRBJ1-1; D unresolved. The length of the CDR3 is 15 residues. Germline V CDR1 and CDR2: SGHNT, YENEEA. Trimming took 2 bases from V and 0 from J, leaving 10 bases between them. The CDR3 protein is CASSLSLPMNTEAFF. The CDR3 DNA follows: TGTGCCAGCAGCTTAAGCCTCCCCATGAACACTGAAGCTTTCTTT. The full variable domain, with the rest looked up from reference TRBV11-3 and TRBJ1-1, is EAGVVQSPRYKIIEKKQPVAFWCNPISGHNTLYWYLQNLGQGPELLIRYENEEAVDDSQLPKDRFSAERLKGVDSTLKIQPAELGDSAVYLCASSLSLPMNTEAFFGQGTRLTVV.

The chain combines TRBV7-9 with TRBJ2-7, with a possible D match to TRBD1 (6 bases). CDR1 SEHNR and CDR2 FQNEAQ come from the germline V gene (reference sequence). The CDR3 runs 14 residues. V was pared by 1 base and J by 7 bases, with 14 bases between. The CDR3 bases are TGTGCCAGCAGCTTAGAGGGGGAACTAGGGGAGCAGTACTTC. Translating gives CASSLEGELGEQYF.

As regards this clone: The final CDR3 position lacks the conserved phenylalanine or tryptophan, pointing to a likely read error. The DNA is left out, because the CDR3 cannot be placed on it with certainty; the CDR3 is given as TCRdb lists it. The chain combines TRBV2 with TRBJ2-7; the tabulated D call, TRBD1, remains unverified against the DNA. Germline loops: CDR1 SNHLY, CDR2 FYNNEI. The CDR3 is 11 amino acids in total, end residues counted. The CDR3 region is CASSDFRDRRL.

This chain connects TRBV7-2 to TRBJ2-7; 10 positions match TRBD2. Germline V lookup: CDR1 SGHTA, CDR2 FQGNSA. This CDR3 spans 14 amino acids. Trimming took 10 bases from V and 2 from J; bases not matched to a gene: 8. CDR3: CATRALAGAYEQYF. The CDR3 bases are TGTGCCACCAGGGCCCTAGCGGGGGCCTACGAGCAGTACTTC. The full variable domain, rest sourced from reference TRBV7-2 and TRBJ2-7, is GAGVSQSPSNKVTEKGKDVELRCDPISGHTALYWYRQSLGQGLEFLIYFQGNSAPDKSGLPSDRFSAERTGGSVSTLTIQRTQQEDSAVYLCATRALAGAYEQYFGPGTRLTVT.

This chain links TRBV29-1 with TRBJ1-2; possibly TRBD1 for D (6 bases). Trimming removed 4 bases from V and 5 bases from J, with 11 bases in between. The CDR3 covers 12 residues. Germline loops: CDR1 SQVTM, CDR2 ANQGSEA. CDR3 DNA sequence: TGCAGCGTTGCGACAGGCGGATATGGCTACACCTTC. Protein product: CSVATGGYGYTF. Based on the CDR3 plus reference TRBV29-1 and TRBJ1-2, the full variable domain is SAVISQKPSRDICQRGTSLTIQCQVDSQVTMMFWYRQQPGQSLTLIATANQGSEATYESGFVIDKFPISRPNLTFSTLTVSNMSPEDSSIYLCSVATGGYGYTFGSGTRLTVV.

This clone came up once. The chain links TRBV27 to TRBJ2-2; 7 nucleotides align to TRBD1. Germline-derived CDR1 and CDR2 are MNHEY and SMNVEV (reference sequence). The CDR3 spans 13 residues. Trimming cost V 8 bases and J 7 bases; bases outside gene matches: 7. This CDR3 is CASQHPGGGELFF. DNA for the CDR3: TGTGCCAGCCAACATCCAGGGGGCGGGGAGCTGTTTTTT.

The V call is TRBV19, the J call TRBJ2-7, with D possibly matching TRBD2 (5 bases). CDR3 length: 14 residues. V shed 6 bases and J shed 6 bases, with 18 bases lying between them. Germline V gene lookup returns CDR1 LNHDA and CDR2 SQIVND (reference sequence). The CDR3 nucleotides are TGTGCCAGTAGCCTCAGCAGAGGAGGTTCCGAGCAGTACTTC. It translates to CASSLSRGGSEQYF.

This clone was observed a single time. The chain carries TRBV5-1 and TRBJ1-4; D perhaps matches TRBD1 (6 bases). This CDR3 has 16 residues. Per germline, CDR1 SGHRS and CDR2 YFSETQ. V was clipped by 0 bases and J by 5 bases, with 14 bases between them. The CDR3 bases are TGCGCCAGCAGCTTGGGGGTCGGACAGCGAAATGAAAAACTGTTTTTT. It codes for CASSLGVGQRNEKLFF.

The V and J genes are TRBV12-5 and TRBJ2-1; TRBD2 matches at 8 bases. The CDR3 is made up of 16 amino acids. The germline gives CDR1 LGHNT, CDR2 FRNRAP. With V trimmed by 0 bases and J by 3 bases, 4 bases remained unmatched. CDR3 bases: TGTGCTAGTGGTTTGGTCGAGGGGACTAGCTACAATGAGCAGTTCTTC. Its translation is CASGLVEGTSYNEQFF.

This clone has a single count. J is TRBJ1-2 and V is TRBV9; D is unclear. V was shortened by 3 bases and J by 5 bases, with 17 bases between the two germline ends. Germline V gene sequence: CDR1 SGDLS, CDR2 YYNGEE. The CDR3 has 15 residues. This chain's CDR3 is CASSANSGAGYGYTF. CDR3 sequence (DNA): TGTGCCAGCAGCGCAAACTCGGGCGCGGGATATGGCTACACCTTC.

The chain has TRBV25-1 and TRBJ1-1; D is unclear. This CDR3 is built from 14 residues. From germline, CDR1 is MGHDK and CDR2 SYGVNS. V was trimmed by 0 bases and J by 2 bases, leaving 7 bases between them. CDR3 protein: CASSEYGRNTEAFF. In DNA, the CDR3 is TGTGCCAGCAGTGAATATGGGAGAAACACTGAAGCTTTCTTT.

The chain uses TRBV19 and TRBJ2-7, with 8 bases aligning to TRBD1. CDR1 and CDR2 from the germline V gene are LNHDA and SQIVND (reference sequence). The CDR3 contains 14 residues. V lost 6 bases, J lost 2 bases, and 6 bases stayed unmatched. The CDR3 DNA reads TGTGCCAGTAGACAGACAGGGGTCACCTACGAGCAGTACTTC. Protein product: CASRQTGVTYEQYF.

The chain recombines TRBV27 with TRBJ2-7; possible D gene TRBD1, 6 bases. Germline V gene data show CDR1 as MNHEY and CDR2 as SMNVEV (reference sequence). V lost 4 bases to trimming and J lost 1 base, with 14 bases between them. CDR3 length: 15 amino acids. DNA for the CDR3: TGTGCCAGCAGTTCCTACAGGGACATTTCCTACGAGCAGTACTTC. Its protein is CASSSYRDISYEQYF.

The chain couples TRBV7-2 to TRBJ2-1; 15 positions match TRBD2. J lost 10 bases, V lost 7 bases, and 8 bases had no gene match. Germline V gene lookup returns CDR1 SGHTA and CDR2 FQGNSA. The CDR3 extends over 15 amino acids. CDR3 DNA sequence: TGTGCCAGCAACCCAGGACTAGCGGGAGGGGGAGAGCAGTTCTTC. This sequence encodes CASNPGLAGGGEQFF. Looking up the rest from reference TRBV7-2 and TRBJ2-1 gives the full variable domain: GAGVSQSPSNKVTEKGKDVELRCDPISGHTALYWYRQSLGQGLEFLIYFQGNSAPDKSGLPSDRFSAERTGGSVSTLTIQRTQQEDSAVYLCASNPGLAGGGEQFFGPGTRLTVL.

This chain uses TRBV30 with TRBJ1-4, with D maybe TRBD1 (6 bases). The germline gives CDR1 GTSNPN, CDR2 SVGIG (reference sequence). V lost 1 base and J lost 4, with 10 bases in between. The CDR3 sequence is 14 residues long. The CDR3 spells CAWSAVRGNEKLFF. CDR3 nucleotide sequence: TGTGCCTGGAGTGCGGTCAGGGGTAATGAAAAACTGTTTTTT.

This chain joins TRBV24-1 and TRBJ2-5, with D perhaps matching TRBD1 (6 bases). Per germline, CDR1 KGHDR and CDR2 SFDVKD. The CDR3 is made up of 14 amino acids. V lost 4 bases, J lost 5 bases, and 13 bases lay in between. The CDR3 loop reads CATSENREVETQYF. The DNA for the CDR3 is TGTGCCACCAGTGAAAACAGGGAAGTGGAGACCCAGTACTTC.

Only one count was recorded for this clone. The chain is built from TRBV11-3 and TRBJ1-3; the match to TRBD1 covers 10 bases. V lost 4 bases and J lost 4; bases outside the gene matches: 7. The CDR3 spans 16 residues. CDR1 and CDR2 from the germline V gene are SGHNT and YENEEA. The CDR3, as DNA: TGTGCCAGCAGCTCCACGACAGGGGGCTCAGGAAACACCATATATTTT. Its protein is CASSSTTGGSGNTIYF.

The chain employs TRBV10-3 and TRBJ1-6, with 8 bases fitting TRBD1. With V trimmed by 5 bases and J by 5 bases, 2 bases remained unmatched. The length of the CDR3 is 14 residues. Looked up from germline, CDR1 is ENHRY and CDR2 is SYGVKD. CDR3 coding DNA: TGTGCCATCAGTCTACAGGGGGATAATTCACCCCTCCACTTT. The encoded protein is CAISLQGDNSPLHF.

The V and J genes are TRBV19 and TRBJ1-2, with no clear D. The germline CDR1 and CDR2 sequences are LNHDA and SQIVND (reference sequence). V was shortened by 5 bases and J by 0 bases, with 13 bases between the two germline ends. The CDR3 has 15 residues. The CDR3 DNA follows: TGTGCCAGTAGTCCCCTTTCTGGAGCTAACTATGGCTACACCTTC. Its protein is CASSPLSGANYGYTF.

This clone was found a few times. The chain uses TRBV28 and TRBJ2-2, with TRBD2 identical over 10 bases. Germline V CDR1 and CDR2: MDHEN, SYDVKM. The CDR3 covers 14 residues. V lost 7 bases and J lost 6; bases outside the gene matches: 5. In DNA, the CDR3 is TGTGCCAGCACCCTAGCGGGAGCGGCCGGGGAGCTGTTTTTT. It encodes CASTLAGAAGELFF. The variable domain in full, with the rest retrieved from reference TRBV28 and TRBJ2-2, is DVKVTQSSRYLVKRTGEKVFLECVQDMDHENMFWYRQDPGLGLRLIYFSYDVKMKEKGDIPEGYSVSREKKERFSLILESASTNQTSMYLCASTLAGAAGELFFGEGSRLTVL.

The V gene is TRBV5-1, the J gene TRBJ2-1, with 7 bases aligning to TRBD2. CDR1 is SGHRS, CDR2 YFSETQ, per germline. V was pared by 0 bases and J by 6 bases, with 9 bases of the junction left unmatched. The CDR3 length is 16 residues. Here the CDR3 DNA reads TGCGCCAGCAGCTTGGGAGCGGGGAGCAGCGGCAATGAGCAGTTCTTC. Protein: CASSLGAGSSGNEQFF.

The chain links TRBV24-1 to TRBJ2-3; a possible D gene is TRBD2 (6 bases). CDR3 length: 12 residues. V was shortened by 9 bases and J by 2 bases, with 8 bases between the two germline ends. Germline assignment: CDR1 KGHDR and CDR2 SFDVKD. The CDR3 DNA is TGTGCCACCGGGGGGAACACAGATACGCAGTATTTT. Translation gives CATGGNTDTQYF.

The CDR3 is CASSLASGGLGGYTF. CDR3 sequence (DNA): TGTGCCAGCAGTTTAGCCTCGGGGGGCTTAGGTGGCTACACCTTC. J is TRBJ1-2 and V is TRBV28; perhaps TRBD1 as D (6 bases). The V end lost 2 bases, the J end lost 7 bases, and 17 bases lay between the germline ends. Germline V gives CDR1 MDHEN, CDR2 SYDVKM. CDR3 length: 15 residues.

This rearrangement joins TRBV14 to TRBJ2-5; possible D gene TRBD2, 5 bases. Looked up from germline, CDR1 is SGHDN and CDR2 is FVKESK. The CDR3 has 14 amino acids. Trimming cost V 0 bases and J 9 bases, with 14 bases left between them. DNA for the CDR3: TGTGCCAGCAGCCAAGAGGACTCGGGTGAGGCCCAGTACTTC. As protein: CASSQEDSGEAQYF.

The rearrangement joins TRBV6-2 or TRBV6-3 to TRBJ2-7, with TRBD1 matching over 7 bases. Germline loops: CDR1 MNHEY, CDR2 SVGEGT. After removal of 6 bases from V and 3 bases from J, the junction contained 8 bases not matched to a gene. This CDR3 spans 14 amino acids. Written as DNA, the CDR3 is TGTGCCAGCAGCCTACAGGGGACGATCTACGAGCAGTACTTC. It yields the protein CASSLQGTIYEQYF.

This chain joins TRBV28 and TRBJ2-3; tentative D call: TRBD2 (6 bases). This CDR3 has 15 amino acids. The germline CDR1 and CDR2 sequences are MDHEN and SYDVKM. V lost 6 bases and J 0 bases, leaving 13 bases between the germline ends. The CDR3 nucleotides are TGTGCCAGCAGGGTTGGCGGGGCAAGCACAGATACGCAGTATTTT. This gives the protein CASRVGGASTDTQYF. Full variable domain (remainder filled in from reference TRBV28 and TRBJ2-3): DVKVTQSSRYLVKRTGEKVFLECVQDMDHENMFWYRQDPGLGLRLIYFSYDVKMKEKGDIPEGYSVSREKKERFSLILESASTNQTSMYLCASRVGGASTDTQYFGPGTRLTVL.

This clone was seen just once. The rearrangement joins TRBV7-9 to TRBJ2-7, with D uncertain. CDR3 length equals 13 residues. Trimming left V 4 bases short and J 2 bases short, with 9 bases between. Germline V gives CDR1 SEHNR, CDR2 FQNEAQ (reference sequence). The CDR3 here is CASSSRKAYEQYF. In nucleotides, the CDR3 is TGTGCCAGCAGCTCGCGGAAGGCCTACGAGCAGTACTTC. Supplemented by reference TRBV7-9 and TRBJ2-7, the full variable domain reads DTGVSQNPRHKITKRGQNVTFRCDPISEHNRLYWYRQTLGQGPEFLTYFQNEAQLEKSRLLSDRFSAERPKGSFSTLEIQRTEQGDSAMYLCASSSRKAYEQYFGPGTRLTVT.

V is TRBV12-3 or TRBV12-4 and J is TRBJ2-1; D is ambiguous. V was pared by 6 bases and J by 10 bases, with 13 bases between. The CDR3 runs 12 residues. The CDR3 DNA reads TGTGCCAGCAGCTCTCACAGTTTCGAGCAGTTCTTC. As protein: CASSSHSFEQFF.

The gene calls are TRBV5-1 and TRBJ1-5; D not resolved. CDR3 length: 15 amino acids. Germline loops: CDR1 SGHRS, CDR2 YFSETQ. Trimming took 0 bases from V and 7 from J, leaving 14 bases between them. The CDR3 DNA reads TGCGCCAGCAGCTTGGAGGGCGAGGGCGGGCAGCCCCAGCATTTT. This encodes CASSLEGEGGQPQHF.

The chain is built from TRBV27 and TRBJ2-5; D not resolved. Germline CDR1 reads MNHEY; CDR2 reads SMNVEV (reference sequence). The CDR3 spans 13 residues. V lost 8 bases, J lost 0 bases, and 10 bases lay in between. The CDR3 sequence: CASRSFNQETQYF. Written as DNA, the CDR3 is TGTGCCAGCCGTAGTTTCAACCAAGAGACCCAGTACTTC.

V usage is TRBV11-3 and J usage is TRBJ2-3; D possibly corresponds to TRBD1 (6 bases). Germline V gene data show CDR1 as SGHNT and CDR2 as YENEEA. This CDR3 has 15 residues. V was shortened by 2 bases and J by 2 bases, with 11 bases between the two germline ends. CDR3 coding DNA: TGTGCCAGCAGCTTAAAAGCAGGGGACACAGATACGCAGTATTTT. This codes for CASSLKAGDTDTQYF. Together with reference TRBV11-3 and TRBJ2-3, the CDR3 gives the full variable domain: EAGVVQSPRYKIIEKKQPVAFWCNPISGHNTLYWYLQNLGQGPELLIRYENEEAVDDSQLPKDRFSAERLKGVDSTLKIQPAELGDSAVYLCASSLKAGDTDTQYFGPGTRLTVL.